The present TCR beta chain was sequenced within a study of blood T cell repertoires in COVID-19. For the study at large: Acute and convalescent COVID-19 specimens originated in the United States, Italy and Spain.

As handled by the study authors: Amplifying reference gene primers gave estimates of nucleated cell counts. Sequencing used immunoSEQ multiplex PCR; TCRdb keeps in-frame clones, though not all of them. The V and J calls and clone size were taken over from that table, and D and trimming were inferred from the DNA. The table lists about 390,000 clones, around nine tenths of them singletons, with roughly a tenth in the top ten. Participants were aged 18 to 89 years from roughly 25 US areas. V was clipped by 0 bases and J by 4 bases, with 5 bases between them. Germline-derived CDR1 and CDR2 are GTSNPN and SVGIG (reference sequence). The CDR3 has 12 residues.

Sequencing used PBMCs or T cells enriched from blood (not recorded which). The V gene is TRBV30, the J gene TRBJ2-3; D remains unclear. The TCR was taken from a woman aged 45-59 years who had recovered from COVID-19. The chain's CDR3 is CAWSVTSDTQYF. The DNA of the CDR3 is TGTGCCTGGAGTGTGACATCAGATACGCAGTATTTT.